This T cell receptor (beta chain) derives from a study of beta chain features in type 1 diabetes. Study-level background: Across the samples, 90 million to 120 million sorted cells were examined in total. The study, taken as a whole, reports: People with Type 1 diabetes carried modestly yet significantly shorter TCRB CDR3s in all four CD4+ subsets. Whether TCRB rearrangement is influenced by HLA type was left unresolved in this analysis.

The table lists this clone with a few counts. Its antigen is undetermined. This CDR3 is built from 14 residues. Germline V gene lookup returns CDR1 MNHEY and CDR2 SMNVEV (reference sequence). The J segment lost 3 bases and the V segment lost 5 bases, leaving 3 bases of the junction unmatched. The whole isolated RNA underwent reverse transcription, so sequencing captured expressed TCRB transcripts. TCRdb's table, derived via immunoSEQ multiplex PCR, lists solely in-frame clones and lacks some. Counted here are about 650,000 clones, 12% occurring once; the ten biggest clones make up roughly 0.12%. Via CD45RO/CCR7/CD25/CD127/CD95/CD27, cells of the CD4+ naive, central memory, regulatory and stem cell-like memory subsets were sorted.

The sequence came from a man aged 25-45 years with type 1 diabetes. The rearrangement joins TRBV27 to TRBJ1-5; 8 nucleotides match TRBD1. Source material: naive CD4+ T cells from blood. CDR3 bases: TGTGCCAGCAGTGTGACAGGGGACAATCAGCCCCAGCATTTT. This translates into CASSVTGDNQPQHF.